This TCR beta chain comes out of a study of blood T cells in healthy people across ages. Overall study results and limits: Any conclusive comparison of naive versus antigen-experienced cells was prevented by using unsorted PBMCs.

The CDR3 runs 15 residues. V shed 4 bases and J shed 9 bases, with 20 bases lying between them. In germline, CDR1 is SGDLS, CDR2 YYNGEE. In this sample, this clonotype turned up a few times. Its antigen is still unknown. There were healthy Caucasian individuals from Russia, aged about 6 to 100, serving as donors. Alongside a J-beta primer mix, a sample-barcoded 5' primer served in a second PCR lasting about 7 to 11 cycles. Template switching added a 12-random-nucleotide identifier to every cDNA molecule. From the 5' RACE reads, TCRdb called clonotypes with MiXCR, one entry per CDR3 protein. Here the sample spans about 1.8 million distinct CDR3 sequences, around half being singletons.

Sequencing used blood. The rearrangement links TRBV9 to TRBJ2-1; D is tentatively TRBD1 or TRBD2 (8 bases each). This TCR was sampled from a woman aged 40 to 50 in good health. The DNA for the CDR3 is TGTGCCAGCAGCCCGACAGGGGCCGCGGGGGGTGAGCAGTTCTTC. Translating it yields CASSPTGAAGGEQFF.